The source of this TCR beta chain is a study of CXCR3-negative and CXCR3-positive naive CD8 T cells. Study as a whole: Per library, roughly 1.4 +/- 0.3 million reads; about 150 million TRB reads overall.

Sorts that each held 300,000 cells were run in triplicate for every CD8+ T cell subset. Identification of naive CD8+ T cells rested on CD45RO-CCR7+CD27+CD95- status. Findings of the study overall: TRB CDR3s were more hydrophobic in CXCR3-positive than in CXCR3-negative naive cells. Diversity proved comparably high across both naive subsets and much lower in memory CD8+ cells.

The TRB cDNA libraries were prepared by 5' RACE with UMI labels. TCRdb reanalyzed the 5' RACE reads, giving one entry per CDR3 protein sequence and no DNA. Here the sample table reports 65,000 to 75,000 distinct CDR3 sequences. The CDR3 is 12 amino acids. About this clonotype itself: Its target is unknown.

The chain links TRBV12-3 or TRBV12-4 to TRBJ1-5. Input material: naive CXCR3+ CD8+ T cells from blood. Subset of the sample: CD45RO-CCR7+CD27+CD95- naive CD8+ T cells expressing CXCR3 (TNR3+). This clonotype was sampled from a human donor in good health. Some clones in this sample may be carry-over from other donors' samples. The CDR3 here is CASSFSQAIQHF.